This T cell receptor (beta chain) came from a study of cytomegalovirus exposure and HLA in healthy donors. General study findings and limits: TCR beta chains numbering more than 150 were designated cytomegalovirus-associated. Segments of the TCR beta V type were, in most cases, productive about 90% or about 30% of the time in an earlier analysis. Per a later analysis, HLA-associated TCR beta chains showed more clonal expansion than other, equally common TCR beta chains. A later analysis linked roughly 17,000 TCR beta sequences to HLA alleles at 0.05 false discovery rate.

The CDR3 is made up of 20 amino acids. V was cut by 1 base and J by 3 bases, with 26 bases left in between. Germline CDR1 is LGHNA and CDR2 is YNFKEQ. With regard to this clone: The target antigen is unknown.

In the PCR, 60 Vbeta and 13 Jbeta primers were used. This table comes from immunoSEQ multiplex PCR, and its TCRdb copy is limited to in-frame clones, with some not included. The listing contains about 150,000 clones. The genes are TRBV4-2 and TRBJ2-3; TRBD1 might be the D (7 bases). Sequencing was performed on PBMCs. The receptor was isolated from a woman between 45 and 60 years old in good health and CMV-seronegative. CDR3 sequence: CASSQAPGLGGGKSTDTQYF. Here the CDR3 DNA reads TGTGCCAGCAGCCAAGCCCCCGGATTAGGGGGCGGGAAAAGTACAGATACGCAGTATTTT.